Each of the 10 T cell receptor beta chains below was sequenced from the same sample in a study of T cell clones after liver transplantation. Clones were sequenced by immunoSEQ multiplex PCR, and TCRdb holds only the in-frame ones, with some missing. The sample yields 99,000 or so clones, around 83% seen once. The sample here was CD4+ T cells from blood, taken before liver transplant. The receptors were sampled from a human donor who received a liver transplant.

The chain combines TRBV12-5 with TRBJ1-2, with 8 bases aligning to TRBD1. This CDR3 contains 17 residues. Trimming cost V 5 bases and J 7 bases; bases outside gene matches: 18. Germline assignment: CDR1 LGHNT and CDR2 FRNRAP. The CDR3: CASGPSHFGQGLAGYTF. DNA of the CDR3: TGTGCTAGTGGTCCATCCCACTTCGGACAGGGTTTGGCTGGCTACACCTTC.

The chain uses TRBV6-5 and TRBJ2-1, with 7 bases identical to TRBD1. The CDR3 consists of 15 residues. Germline CDR1 MNHEY, CDR2 SVGAGI. After removal of 0 bases from V and 5 bases from J, the junction contained 4 bases not matched to a gene. The CDR3 protein is CASSYSWDSDNEQFF. Written as DNA, the CDR3 is TGTGCCAGCAGTTACTCCTGGGACAGCGACAATGAGCAGTTCTTC.

This clone turned up a few times. The CDR3 region is CASSPFSDSGLETQYF. Written as DNA, the CDR3 is TGTGCCAGCAGCCCTTTCTCGGATAGCGGTTTAGAGACCCAGTACTTC. The chain uses TRBV7-8 and TRBJ2-5; a possible D gene is TRBD2 (6 bases). The germline V gene has CDR1 SGHVS and CDR2 FQNEAQ. CDR3 length: 16 residues. Between the trimmed V and J ends, which lost 5 bases and 4 bases, there was a span of 20 bases.

The chain recombines TRBV18 with TRBJ2-7, with 11 nucleotides matching TRBD2. The germline gives CDR1 KGHSH, CDR2 LQKENI. The CDR3 is made up of 17 amino acids. V was clipped by 4 bases and J by 0 bases; unmatched bases: 8. The CDR3 DNA sequence: TGTGCCAGCTCACGAGGACTAGCGGGTTTAAGCTCCTACGAGCAGTACTTC. Amino acids: CASSRGLAGLSSYEQYF.

This clone showed up just once. The chain has TRBV11-2 and TRBJ2-3; 7 bases match TRBD1. CDR3 size: 15 residues. CDR1 and CDR2 (germline): SGHAT, FQNNGV. Trimming took 4 bases from V and 4 from J; bases not matched to a gene: 8. The DNA of the CDR3 is TGTGCCAGCAGCTCTGACAGGGCCAGGGCAGATACGCAGTATTTT. Translated, it gives CASSSDRARADTQYF.

The chain uses TRBV28 and TRBJ1-2, with D possibly TRBD1 on 6 matching bases. This CDR3 contains 13 residues. The germline gives CDR1 MDHEN, CDR2 SYDVKM. V was clipped by 6 bases and J by 4 bases, with 12 bases between them. CDR3 sequence reads: CASRGGHPYGYTF. The CDR3 region has the DNA TGTGCCAGCAGGGGGGGACACCCCTATGGCTACACCTTC.

The CDR3 here is CASSYSTLYNEQFF. In DNA form, the CDR3 reads TGTGCCAGCAGTTACTCGACTTTGTACAATGAGCAGTTCTTC. The chain has TRBV6-5 and TRBJ2-1, with D unresolved. The V and J ends lost 0 bases and 4 bases respectively, with 7 bases between them. The length of the CDR3 is 14 residues. Germline V gene data show CDR1 as MNHEY and CDR2 as SVGAGI.

This chain links TRBV19 with TRBJ1-4, with D unresolved. CDR3 size: 14 residues. V was clipped by 6 bases and J by 8 bases, with 16 bases between them. From germline, CDR1 is LNHDA and CDR2 SQIVND (reference sequence). CDR3: CASSPVRSGEKLFF. CDR3 in DNA: TGTGCCAGTAGCCCGGTGAGGTCGGGGGAAAAACTGTTTTTT.

The chain employs TRBV5-1 and TRBJ1-2; TRBD1 agrees at 11 bases. V was pared by 4 bases and J by 8 bases, with 10 bases of the junction left unmatched. Germline V gene lookup returns CDR1 SGHRS and CDR2 YFSETQ. The CDR3 is made up of 15 amino acids. CDR3 in amino acids: CASSLYGQGAGGYTF. DNA for the CDR3: TGCGCCAGCAGCCTTTACGGACAGGGGGCGGGAGGCTACACCTTC.

In its sample, this clone was seen many times. The chain has TRBV7-2 and TRBJ1-6, with 7 bases fitting TRBD1. Germline-derived CDR1 and CDR2 are SGHTA and FQGNSA. The CDR3 has 14 residues. V was clipped by 5 bases and J by 6 bases; unmatched bases: 4. CDR3 amino acids: CASSPQGVNSPLHF. The CDR3, as DNA: TGTGCCAGCAGCCCTCAGGGGGTTAATTCACCCCTCCACTTT. Using reference TRBV7-2 and TRBJ1-6 for the parts outside the CDR3, the full variable domain is GAGVSQSPSNKVTEKGKDVELRCDPISGHTALYWYRQSLGQGLEFLIYFQGNSAPDKSGLPSDRFSAERTGGSVSTLTIQRTQQEDSAVYLCASSPQGVNSPLHFGNGTRLTVT.